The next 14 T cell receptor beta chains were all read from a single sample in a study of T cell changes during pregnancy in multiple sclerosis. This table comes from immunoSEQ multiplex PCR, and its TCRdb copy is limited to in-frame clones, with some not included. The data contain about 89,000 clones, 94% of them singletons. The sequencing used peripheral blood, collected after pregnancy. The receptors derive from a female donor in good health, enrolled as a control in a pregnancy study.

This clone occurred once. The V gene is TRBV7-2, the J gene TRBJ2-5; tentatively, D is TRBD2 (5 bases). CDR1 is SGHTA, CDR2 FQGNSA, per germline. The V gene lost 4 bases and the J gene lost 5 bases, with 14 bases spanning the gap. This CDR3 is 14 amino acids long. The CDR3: CASSYNPGGETQYF. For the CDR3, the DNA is TGTGCCAGCAGCTATAATCCGGGCGGGGAGACCCAGTACTTC.

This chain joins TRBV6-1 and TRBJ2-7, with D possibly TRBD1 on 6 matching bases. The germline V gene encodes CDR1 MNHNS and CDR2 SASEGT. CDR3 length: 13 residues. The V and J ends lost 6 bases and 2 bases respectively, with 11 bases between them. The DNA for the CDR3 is TGTGCCAGCAGCCCCGGGACAACCTACGAGCAGTACTTC. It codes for CASSPGTTYEQYF.

For the CDR3, the DNA is TGTGCCAGCAGGAAGGGAACCAGCGGGACGTCCTACGAGCAGTACTTC. Amino acid sequence: CASRKGTSGTSYEQYF. This rearrangement joins TRBV6-6 to TRBJ2-7, with TRBD2 matching over 7 bases. V shed 6 bases, J shed 1 base, and the junction held 12 bases outside the gene matches. CDR1 is MNHNY, CDR2 SVGAGI, per germline (reference sequence). The CDR3 is 16 residues long.

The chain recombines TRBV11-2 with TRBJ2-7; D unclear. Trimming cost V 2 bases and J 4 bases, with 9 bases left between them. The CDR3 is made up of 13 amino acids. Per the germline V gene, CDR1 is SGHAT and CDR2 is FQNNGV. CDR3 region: CASSLSRKYEQYF. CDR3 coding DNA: TGTGCCAGCAGCTTATCGCGGAAATACGAGCAGTACTTC.

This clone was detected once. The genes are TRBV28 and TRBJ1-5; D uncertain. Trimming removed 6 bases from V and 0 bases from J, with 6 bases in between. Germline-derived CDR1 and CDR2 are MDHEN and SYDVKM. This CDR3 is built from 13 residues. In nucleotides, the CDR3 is TGTGCCAGCAGCACCTATAGCAATCAGCCCCAGCATTTT. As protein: CASSTYSNQPQHF.

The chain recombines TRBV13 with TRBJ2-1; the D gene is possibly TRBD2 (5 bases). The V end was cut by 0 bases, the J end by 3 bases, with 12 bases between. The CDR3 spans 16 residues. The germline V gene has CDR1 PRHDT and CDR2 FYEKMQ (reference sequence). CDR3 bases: TGTGCCAGCAGCTTAGGGAGGGCCGGCTTCTACAATGAGCAGTTCTTC. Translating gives CASSLGRAGFYNEQFF.

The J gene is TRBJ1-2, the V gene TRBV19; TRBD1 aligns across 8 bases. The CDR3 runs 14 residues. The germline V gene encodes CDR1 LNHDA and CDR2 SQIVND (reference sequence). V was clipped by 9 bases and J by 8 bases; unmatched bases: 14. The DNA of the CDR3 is TGTGCCAGCGCTCACCTCGGGACAGGTGGCGGCTACACCTTC. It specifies CASAHLGTGGGYTF.

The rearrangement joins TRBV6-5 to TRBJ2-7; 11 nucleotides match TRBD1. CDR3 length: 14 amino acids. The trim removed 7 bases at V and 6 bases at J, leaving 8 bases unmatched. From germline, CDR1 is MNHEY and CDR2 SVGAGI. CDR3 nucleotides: TGTGCCAGCACCTCAGCCGGGACAGGGGGCGAGCAGTACTTC. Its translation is CASTSAGTGGEQYF.

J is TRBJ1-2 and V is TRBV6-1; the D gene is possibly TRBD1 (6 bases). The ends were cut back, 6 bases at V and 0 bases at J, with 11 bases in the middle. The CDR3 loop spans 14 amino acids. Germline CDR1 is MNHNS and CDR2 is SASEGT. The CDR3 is CASSPAGANYGYTF. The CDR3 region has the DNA TGTGCCAGCAGCCCGGCAGGGGCTAACTATGGCTACACCTTC.

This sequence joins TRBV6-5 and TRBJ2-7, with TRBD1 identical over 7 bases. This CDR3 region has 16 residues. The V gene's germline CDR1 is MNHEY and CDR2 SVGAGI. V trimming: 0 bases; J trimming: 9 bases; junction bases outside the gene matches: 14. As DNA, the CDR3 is TGTGCCAGCAGTTACTCGAGTAAGGGGGCGGCTATAGGGCAGTACTTC. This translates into CASSYSSKGAAIGQYF.

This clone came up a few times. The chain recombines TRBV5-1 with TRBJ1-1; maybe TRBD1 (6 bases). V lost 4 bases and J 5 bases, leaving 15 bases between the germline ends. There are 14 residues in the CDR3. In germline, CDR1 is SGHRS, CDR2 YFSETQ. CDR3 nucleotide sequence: TGCGCCAGCAGCGACACGGACAGTAGAACTGAAGCTTTCTTT. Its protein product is CASSDTDSRTEAFF.

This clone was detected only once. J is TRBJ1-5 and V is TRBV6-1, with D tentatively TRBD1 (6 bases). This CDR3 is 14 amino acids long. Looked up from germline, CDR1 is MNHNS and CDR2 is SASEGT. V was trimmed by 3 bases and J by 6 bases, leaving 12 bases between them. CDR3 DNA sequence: TGTGCCAGCAGTGATTGGACAGCCGGTCAGCCCCAGCATTTT. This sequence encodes CASSDWTAGQPQHF.

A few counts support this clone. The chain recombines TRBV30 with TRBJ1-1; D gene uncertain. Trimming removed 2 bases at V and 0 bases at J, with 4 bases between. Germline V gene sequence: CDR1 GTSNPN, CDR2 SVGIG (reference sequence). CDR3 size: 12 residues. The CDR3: CAWSRVNTEAFF. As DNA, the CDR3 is TGTGCCTGGAGTCGGGTGAACACTGAAGCTTTCTTT.

CDR3 region: CASSLQGPNYGYTF. The CDR3 DNA is TGTGCCAGCAGCTTACAGGGTCCTAACTATGGCTACACCTTC. The chain combines TRBV7-9 with TRBJ1-2, with TRBD1 as a possible D gene (5 bases). Trimming removed 2 bases at V and 0 bases at J, with 7 bases between. Germline assignment: CDR1 SEHNR and CDR2 FQNEAQ (reference sequence). The CDR3 is 14 residues long.